What follows is one T cell receptor (beta chain) and its context. The target antigen is unknown. Deletions cut 2 bases from V and 3 bases from J, with 16 bases between. The CDR3 runs 15 residues. Germline V gives CDR1 SQVTM, CDR2 ANQGSEA. Assay: immunoSEQ multiplex PCR; the TCRdb copy retains only in-frame clones and omits some. The sample lists over 70,000 clones; about 95% were seen once. The record originates from a study of siplizumab effects on memory and regulatory T cells. Findings and limits, study-wide: A significant reduction in alloreactive sequences traceable to unstimulated CD4+ memory cells was produced by siplizumab. Unstimulated subsets contained matches for only a minor fraction of alloreactive clones.

This clonotype was sampled from a human donor in good health. Sequencing was carried out using CD8+ T cells sorted from blood. The chain is built from TRBV29-1 and TRBJ2-5; no clear D. The DNA for the CDR3 is TGCAGCGTTGAACAACTGGACGATGCAAAAGAGACCCAGTACTTC. Translation gives CSVEQLDDAKETQYF. The full variable domain, completed using reference TRBV29-1 and TRBJ2-5, is SAVISQKPSRDICQRGTSLTIQCQVDSQVTMMFWYRQQPGQSLTLIATANQGSEATYESGFVIDKFPISRPNLTFSTLTVSNMSPEDSSIYLCSVEQLDDAKETQYFGPGTRLLVL.